The 28 T cell receptor beta chains listed next were all sequenced from one sample in a study of cytotoxic CD8 clonotypes in ibrutinib-treated CLL. Sequenced by immunoSEQ multiplex PCR; TCRdb stores in-frame clones only, minus some. This table has 65,000 to 90,000 clones, less than 90% appearing once. Material: PBMCs, obtained after 24 months of ibrutinib treatment. These receptors originate from a human donor with chronic lymphocytic leukemia.

The rearrangement links TRBV5-1 to TRBJ1-2, with D unclear. Trimming stripped 0 bases from V and 8 bases from J, with 20 bases between. This CDR3 is 16 amino acids long. Per the germline V gene, CDR1 is SGHRS and CDR2 is YFSETQ. CDR3 amino acids: CASSLGFAEAPQGYTF. In DNA, the CDR3 is TGCGCCAGCAGCTTGGGGTTTGCAGAAGCTCCCCAGGGCTACACCTTC. Full variable domain (remainder filled in from reference TRBV5-1 and TRBJ1-2): KAGVTQTPRYLIKTRGQQVTLSCSPISGHRSVSWYQQTPGQGLQFLFEYFSETQRNKGNFPGRFSGRQFSNSRSEMNVSTLELGDSALYLCASSLGFAEAPQGYTFGSGTRLTVV.

V and J are TRBV11-2 and TRBJ1-2; D uncertain. The germline V gene encodes CDR1 SGHAT and CDR2 FQNNGV. The V gene lost 1 base and the J gene lost 0 bases, with 15 bases spanning the gap. The CDR3 is made up of 17 amino acids. The CDR3 DNA sequence: TGTGCCAGCAGCTTAGGCCGCAGGACTGATTCTAACTATGGCTACACCTTC. As protein: CASSLGRRTDSNYGYTF. Variable domain in full (rest from reference TRBV11-2 and TRBJ1-2): EAGVAQSPRYKIIEKRQSVAFWCNPISGHATLYWYQQILGQGPKLLIQFQNNGVVDDSQLPKDRFSAERLKGVDSTLKIQPAKLEDSAVYLCASSLGRRTDSNYGYTFGSGTRLTVV.

The CDR3 DNA sequence: TGTGCCAGCAGTTCCTCCGGGACTAGAATCCGCTACGAGCAGTACTTC. Its protein product is CASSSSGTRIRYEQYF. V is TRBV28 and J is TRBJ2-7; 8 nucleotides agree with TRBD2. V gave up 4 bases and J gave up 3 bases; unmatched junction bases: 11. Germline V CDR1 and CDR2: MDHEN, SYDVKM. The CDR3 has 16 residues.

This clone appeared a few times. The V and J genes are TRBV6-1 and TRBJ2-3, with 9 positions matching TRBD1. V lost 6 bases to trimming and J lost 14 bases; unmatched junction nucleotides: 12. CDR3 size: 13 residues. Germline CDR1 MNHNS, CDR2 SASEGT. This CDR3 is CASSSPGTGLGYF. The CDR3 region has the DNA TGTGCCAGCAGCTCCCCGGGGACAGGGCTAGGGTATTTT.

J is TRBJ1-4 and V is TRBV4-2; D is possibly TRBD1 (6 bases). The V end lost 3 bases, the J end lost 2 bases, and 16 bases lay between the germline ends. CDR3 length: 17 amino acids. Germline-derived CDR1 and CDR2 are LGHNA and YNFKEQ. CDR3 sequence: CASSHGGGEETNEKLFF. DNA for the CDR3: TGTGCCAGCAGCCACGGAGGGGGTGAAGAGACTAATGAAAAACTGTTTTTT.

The V gene is TRBV28, the J gene TRBJ2-7, with 7 bases fitting TRBD1. The V segment lost 3 bases and the J segment 4 bases; nucleotides outside the gene matches: 9. Germline CDR1 is MDHEN and CDR2 is SYDVKM. This CDR3 has 15 residues. The DNA of the CDR3 is TGTGCCAGCAGTTTTACAGGGGCGATTTTATACGAGCAGTACTTC. Its translation: CASSFTGAILYEQYF.

The J gene is TRBJ2-7, the V gene TRBV11-2; D call uncertain. The ends were cut back, 5 bases at V and 6 bases at J, with 8 bases in the middle. The CDR3 length is 11 residues. CDR1 and CDR2 (germline): SGHAT, FQNNGV. CDR3 protein: CASSTPLEQYF. CDR3 DNA: TGTGCCAGCAGCACCCCCCTCGAGCAGTACTTC.

J is TRBJ1-5 and V is TRBV27; TRBD1 matches 7 bases. Germline CDR1 is MNHEY and CDR2 is SMNVEV (reference sequence). V lost 6 bases and J lost 7; bases outside the gene matches: 6. This CDR3 has 13 amino acids. The CDR3 DNA reads as TGTGCCAGCAGGGGGGACAGAACCCAGCCCCAGCATTTT. Its translation: CASRGDRTQPQHF.

The rearrangement joins TRBV6-6 to TRBJ1-5; D gene ambiguous. The germline V gene has CDR1 MNHNY and CDR2 SVGAGI (reference sequence). The CDR3 totals 12 residues. Trimming removed 7 bases from V and 8 bases from J, with 12 bases in between. The CDR3 sequence is CASTDLGKPQHF. DNA for the CDR3: TGTGCCAGCACCGATCTCGGGAAGCCCCAGCATTTT.

This sequence joins TRBV5-1 and TRBJ2-2, with 7 positions matching TRBD1. V shed 0 bases, J shed 6 bases, and the junction held 2 bases outside the gene matches. The CDR3 has 14 amino acids. The germline V gene has CDR1 SGHRS and CDR2 YFSETQ. The CDR3 region is CASSLDTGAGELFF. In DNA form, the CDR3 reads TGCGCCAGCAGCTTGGACACAGGGGCCGGGGAGCTGTTTTTT.

The rearrangement joins TRBV9 to TRBJ2-1; maybe TRBD2 (5 bases). CDR3 length: 15 residues. V was clipped by 0 bases and J by 6 bases, with 13 bases between them. CDR1 is SGDLS, CDR2 YYNGEE, per germline. The CDR3, as DNA: TGTGCCAGCAGCGTAGGACTACTATTGGCCAATGAGCAGTTCTTC. Translating it yields CASSVGLLLANEQFF.

This clone was seen once. V usage is TRBV19 and J usage is TRBJ2-1, with TRBD1 matching 12 bases. The CDR3 sequence is 16 residues long. Per germline, CDR1 LNHDA and CDR2 SQIVND (reference sequence). Germline trimming cut 5 bases from V and 4 bases from J; bases unmatched to any gene: 6. For the CDR3, the DNA is TGTGCCAGTAGTCCCCGGGACAGGGGGCAGTACAATGAGCAGTTCTTC. The encoded protein is CASSPRDRGQYNEQFF.

The gene calls are TRBV6-6 and TRBJ1-5, with D uncertain. The CDR3 is 14 residues long. Germline V lookup: CDR1 MNHNY, CDR2 SVGAGI (reference sequence). Trimming stripped 4 bases from V and 2 bases from J, with 9 bases between. The CDR3 DNA follows: TGTGCCAGCAGTTCACAGTCTGGCAATCAGCCCCAGCATTTT. This translates into CASSSQSGNQPQHF.

The chain recombines TRBV19 with TRBJ2-2; no clear D gene. Germline V gives CDR1 LNHDA, CDR2 SQIVND (reference sequence). Deletions cut 3 bases from V and 0 bases from J, with 8 bases between. This CDR3 region has 15 residues. The CDR3 is CASSIYRANTGELFF. CDR3 nucleotide sequence: TGTGCCAGTAGTATTTACAGAGCGAACACCGGGGAGCTGTTTTTT.

This clone has just one count. The chain recombines TRBV28 with TRBJ2-3; 10 nucleotides agree with TRBD1. CDR3 size: 16 residues. Per the germline V gene, CDR1 is MDHEN and CDR2 is SYDVKM. V lost 4 bases to trimming and J lost 3 bases; unmatched junction nucleotides: 7. CDR3 DNA: TGTGCCAGCAGTTCCCGGGACAGGGGAATTACAGATACGCAGTATTTT. Residues: CASSSRDRGITDTQYF. Full variable domain (rest looked up from reference TRBV28 and TRBJ2-3): DVKVTQSSRYLVKRTGEKVFLECVQDMDHENMFWYRQDPGLGLRLIYFSYDVKMKEKGDIPEGYSVSREKKERFSLILESASTNQTSMYLCASSSRDRGITDTQYFGPGTRLTVL.

This chain connects TRBV18 to TRBJ2-1, with TRBD1 matching over 7 bases. Trimming cost V 8 bases and J 1 base; bases outside gene matches: 11. The CDR3 spans 16 residues. Germline V CDR1 and CDR2: KGHSH, LQKENI. In DNA, the CDR3 is TGTGCCAGCACCTCTACAGGGGATTTGTCCTACAATGAGCAGTTCTTC. Translating it yields CASTSTGDLSYNEQFF.

The V and J genes are TRBV29-1 and TRBJ1-1; D is ambiguous. This CDR3 spans 13 amino acids. Germline V gene sequence: CDR1 SQVTM, CDR2 ANQGSEA. The V end lost 4 bases, the J end lost 3 bases, and 12 bases lay between the germline ends. The DNA of the CDR3 is TGCAGCGTTGCGCCGACATATGACACTGAAGCTTTCTTT. It translates to CSVAPTYDTEAFF.

The V and J genes are TRBV9 and TRBJ2-3; D gene uncertain. Trimming removed 0 bases at V and 4 bases at J, with 6 bases between. Germline assignment: CDR1 SGDLS and CDR2 YYNGEE. The CDR3 extends over 13 amino acids. DNA for the CDR3: TGTGCCAGCAGCGTAGAGGTGTCAGATACGCAGTATTTT. Translating gives CASSVEVSDTQYF.

The chain combines TRBV5-4 with TRBJ1-1; weak D call: TRBD1 (5 bases). Germline-derived CDR1 and CDR2 are SGHNT and YYREEE (reference sequence). The germline V and J ends were trimmed by 2 bases and 11 bases, with 19 bases remaining between them. This CDR3 is 14 amino acids long. This chain's CDR3 is CASSFGGREGRAFF. The DNA of the CDR3 is TGTGCCAGCAGCTTTGGTGGCAGGGAGGGGAGGGCTTTCTTT. Full variable domain (rest looked up from reference TRBV5-4 and TRBJ1-1): ETGVTQSPTHLIKTRGQQVTLRCSSQSGHNTVSWYQQALGQGPQFIFQYYREEENGRGNFPPRFSGLQFPNYSSELNVNALELDDSALYLCASSFGGREGRAFFGQGTRLTVV.

This chain links TRBV19 with TRBJ1-5; D may be TRBD1 (5 bases). The V end lost 7 bases, the J end lost 2 bases, and 12 bases lay between the germline ends. This CDR3 region has 14 residues. CDR1 and CDR2 (germline): LNHDA, SQIVND (reference sequence). The CDR3 DNA follows: TGTGCCAGTAAGACACAGGCGGGCAATCAGCCCCAGCATTTT. This codes for CASKTQAGNQPQHF.

V gene TRBV5-1 combines with J gene TRBJ2-5; D is tentatively TRBD1 or TRBD2 (5 bases each). V lost 1 base to trimming and J lost 5 bases, with 12 bases between them. Germline loops: CDR1 SGHRS, CDR2 YFSETQ. The CDR3 runs 14 residues. The DNA of the CDR3 is TGCGCCAGCAGCTTGTATCAGGGCGGGGAGACCCAGTACTTC. Translation gives CASSLYQGGETQYF.

This chain connects TRBV5-1 to TRBJ2-3; TRBD1 matches 9 bases. Germline CDR1 is SGHRS and CDR2 is YFSETQ. CDR3 length: 14 residues. Losses at the gene ends were 4 bases for V and 6 bases for J; bases not matched to a gene: 6. The CDR3 here is CASSPRTGVDTQYF. CDR3 DNA: TGCGCCAGCAGCCCCCGGACAGGGGTCGATACGCAGTATTTT.

The chain joins TRBV5-1 to TRBJ2-2, with D tentatively TRBD1 (5 bases). CDR3 length: 14 amino acids. V dropped 3 bases and J dropped 0 bases, with 6 bases sitting between them. Looked up from germline, CDR1 is SGHRS and CDR2 is YFSETQ. The CDR3: CASSSQANTGELFF. The CDR3 DNA reads TGCGCCAGCAGCTCACAGGCGAACACCGGGGAGCTGTTTTTT.

V usage is TRBV6-5 and J usage is TRBJ2-1; 11 bases align to TRBD2. The V gene's germline CDR1 is MNHEY and CDR2 SVGAGI. This CDR3 has 15 amino acids. The junction had 4 bases not matched to a gene; V was cut back by 0 bases and J by 9 bases. This CDR3 reads CASSYSLAGGGEQFF. DNA of the CDR3: TGTGCCAGCAGTTACTCGCTAGCGGGAGGCGGTGAGCAGTTCTTC.

The chain couples TRBV11-3 to TRBJ2-3; D is uncertain. Trimming removed 5 bases from V and 2 bases from J, with 8 bases in between. CDR1 is SGHNT and CDR2 is YENEEA in the germline V gene. The length of the CDR3 is 13 residues. The CDR3 loop is CASSPGPTDTQYF. Written as DNA, the CDR3 is TGTGCCAGCAGCCCGGGCCCCACAGATACGCAGTATTTT.

The chain recombines TRBV27 with TRBJ2-5; TRBD1 might be the D (6 bases). Germline values: CDR1 MNHEY, CDR2 SMNVEV (reference sequence). Trimming shortened V by 5 bases and J by 1 base, and 11 bases separated the two germline ends. The CDR3 runs to 14 residues. As DNA, the CDR3 is TGTGCCAGCAGTGAATCAGGGGCCCAAGAGACCCAGTACTTC. It encodes CASSESGAQETQYF.

About this clone itself: The same CDR3 can be traced to other DNA sequences in this sample. This chain uses TRBV7-9 with TRBJ2-5, with unresolved D. The germline V gene encodes CDR1 SEHNR and CDR2 FQNEAQ (reference sequence). This CDR3 has 11 residues. V lost 3 bases, J lost 2 bases, and 1 base lay in between. The CDR3 DNA is TGTGCCAGCAGCTTGCAAGAGACCCAGTACTTC. Protein: CASSLQETQYF.

The chain couples TRBV5-1 to TRBJ1-1; 7 positions agree with TRBD1. This CDR3 contains 15 residues. V lost 4 bases, J lost 4 bases, and 10 bases stayed unmatched. Germline V lookup: CDR1 SGHRS, CDR2 YFSETQ. DNA for the CDR3: TGCGCCAGCAGCGAAGTACAGGGGCGGGGCACTGAAGCTTTCTTT. Encoded protein: CASSEVQGRGTEAFF.